A selection of T cell receptor beta chains follows, all from one sample in a study of post-analysis software for immune sequencing data. Via MiXCR, TCRdb re-called the PCR reads, giving one row per CDR3 protein. There are some 260,000 distinct CDR3 sequences in the sample; 36% occur only once, and around 4.8% lies in the top ten. The sequencing input was blood. The source is a girl aged 10-17 years with multiple sclerosis. CDR3s include the opening cysteine and the closing phenylalanine or tryptophan. D genes are given only for firm matches.

j_gene: TRBJ1-4
d_gene: .
v_gene: TRBV4-3
CDR3aa: CASSQNRVGGEKLFF

j_gene: TRBJ2-7
d_gene: .
v_gene: TRBV5-1
CDR3aa: CASSLTGAANYEQYF

j_gene: TRBJ1-6
d_gene: .
v_gene: TRBV12-3/TRBV12-4
CDR3aa: CASSFQGTPLHF

j_gene: TRBJ2-1
d_gene: .
v_gene: TRBV11-3
CDR3aa: CASSLGRGLSPNEQFF

j_gene: .
d_gene: .
v_gene: TRBV5-1
CDR3aa: CASSGARETSYNEQYF

j_gene: TRBJ2-5
d_gene: TRBD1
v_gene: TRBV10-3
CDR3aa: CAISESTLPGQGRETQYF

j_gene: TRBJ1-6
d_gene: TRBD1
v_gene: TRBV7-2
CDR3aa: CATGTGVNSPLHF

j_gene: TRBJ1-1
d_gene: .
v_gene: TRBV7-9
CDR3aa: CASSPGGRVNTEAFF

j_gene: TRBJ2-4
d_gene: TRBD1
v_gene: TRBV20-1
CDR3aa: CSAQGQGAVKNIQYF

j_gene: TRBJ1-3
d_gene: .
v_gene: TRBV2
CDR3aa: CAAGGGSGGNTIYF

j_gene: .
d_gene: TRBD2
v_gene: TRBV9
CDR3aa: CASSLGTSGVQETQYF

j_gene: TRBJ2-5
d_gene: TRBD1
v_gene: TRBV20-1
CDR3aa: CSARDSGTGLGTQYF

j_gene: TRBJ1-1
d_gene: .
v_gene: TRBV15
CDR3aa: CATSRDLSGREGREAFF

j_gene: TRBJ2-2
d_gene: TRBD2
v_gene: TRBV4-2
CDR3aa: CASSLLSGRNTGELFF

j_gene: TRBJ2-5
d_gene: .
v_gene: TRBV5-1
CDR3aa: CASSLKETQYF

j_gene: TRBJ1-2
d_gene: TRBD1
v_gene: TRBV7-2
CDR3aa: CASSTTGSRNGYTF

j_gene: TRBJ2-7
d_gene: .
v_gene: TRBV7-9
CDR3aa: CASSWTEGGEQYF

j_gene: TRBJ2-1
d_gene: .
v_gene: TRBV9
CDR3aa: CASSPQGNEQFF

j_gene: TRBJ1-5
d_gene: .
v_gene: TRBV20-1
CDR3aa: CSASRRHGDPNQPQHF

j_gene: TRBJ2-3
d_gene: .
v_gene: TRBV3-1
CDR3aa: CASSLTPGGADTQYF

j_gene: TRBJ2-5
d_gene: .
v_gene: TRBV10-3
CDR3aa: CAIAAVQETQYF

j_gene: TRBJ2-5
d_gene: TRBD2
v_gene: TRBV28
CDR3aa: CASSFSPRLAGGPPETQYF

j_gene: TRBJ2-1
d_gene: .
v_gene: TRBV20-1
CDR3aa: CSARSRDAYNEQFF

j_gene: TRBJ2-7
d_gene: .
v_gene: TRBV5-1
CDR3aa: CASSWEGQKSSYEQYF

j_gene: TRBJ2-5
d_gene: .
v_gene: TRBV4-2
CDR3aa: CASSPRGGTVQETQYF

j_gene: TRBJ2-7
d_gene: .
v_gene: TRBV4-2
CDR3aa: CASSRTPYEQYF

j_gene: TRBJ1-2
d_gene: .
v_gene: TRBV5-1
CDR3aa: CASSLEGDFNYGYTF

j_gene: TRBJ2-3
d_gene: TRBD2
v_gene: TRBV18
CDR3aa: CASPHSGRETDTQYF

j_gene: TRBJ2-1
d_gene: TRBD2
v_gene: TRBV5-1
CDR3aa: CASGTSWVGTNEQFF

j_gene: TRBJ1-5
d_gene: .
v_gene: TRBV2
CDR3aa: CASRGEAGSKGNQPQHF

j_gene: TRBJ2-5
d_gene: .
v_gene: TRBV5-1
CDR3aa: CASSWRDSSQETQYF

j_gene: TRBJ2-6
d_gene: .
v_gene: TRBV6-4
CDR3aa: CASTSAPGTGANVLTF

j_gene: TRBJ1-4
d_gene: TRBD1
v_gene: TRBV4-1
CDR3aa: CASSGHRGPAEKLFF

j_gene: TRBJ2-1
d_gene: TRBD2
v_gene: TRBV7-6
CDR3aa: CASSLVGGSKYNEQFF

j_gene: TRBJ1-4
d_gene: TRBD1
v_gene: TRBV29-1
CDR3aa: CSVETGRVNEKLFF

j_gene: TRBJ1-6
d_gene: .
v_gene: TRBV6-1
CDR3aa: CASSADGGGNSPLHF

j_gene: TRBJ2-7
d_gene: TRBD2
v_gene: TRBV12-3/TRBV12-4
CDR3aa: CASSRGLAQQYF

j_gene: TRBJ2-2
d_gene: .
v_gene: TRBV5-6
CDR3aa: CASSLEQYTGELFF

j_gene: TRBJ2-5
d_gene: .
v_gene: TRBV7-9
CDR3aa: CASSLELRFQETQYF

j_gene: TRBJ1-5
d_gene: .
v_gene: TRBV20-1
CDR3aa: CSARLEASTQHF

j_gene: TRBJ2-1
d_gene: TRBD2
v_gene: TRBV7-6
CDR3aa: CTSSSSGTYNEQFF

j_gene: TRBJ2-1
d_gene: TRBD2
v_gene: TRBV28
CDR3aa: CASSSPRVAGGDGEQFF

j_gene: TRBJ2-3
d_gene: TRBD1
v_gene: TRBV29-1
CDR3aa: CSVEDRGGPTDTQYF

j_gene: TRBJ1-1
d_gene: .
v_gene: TRBV20-1
CDR3aa: CSAKPPNTEAFF

j_gene: TRBJ2-1
d_gene: .
v_gene: TRBV27
CDR3aa: CASSLFQGSYNEQFF

j_gene: TRBJ2-1
d_gene: .
v_gene: TRBV29-1
CDR3aa: CSAGLQFF

j_gene: TRBJ1-1
d_gene: TRBD1
v_gene: TRBV5-1
CDR3aa: CASSLGQGLAPGFF

j_gene: TRBJ1-5
d_gene: .
v_gene: TRBV4-2
CDR3aa: CASSQDWQGSGQPQHF

j_gene: TRBJ2-2
d_gene: .
v_gene: TRBV27
CDR3aa: CASSGGVGELFF

j_gene: TRBJ2-3
d_gene: .
v_gene: TRBV29-1
CDR3aa: CSVGAATQYF

j_gene: TRBJ2-3
d_gene: TRBD2
v_gene: TRBV5-1
CDR3aa: CASSLGASGGSTQYF

j_gene: TRBJ1-1
d_gene: .
v_gene: TRBV5-1
CDR3aa: CASSSGEGSAAFF

j_gene: TRBJ1-2
d_gene: .
v_gene: TRBV13
CDR3aa: CASSWGLGYTF

j_gene: TRBJ2-7
d_gene: .
v_gene: TRBV7-6
CDR3aa: CASSLALGGAVYNEQYF

j_gene: TRBJ2-1
d_gene: .
v_gene: TRBV7-2
CDR3aa: CASSLDGSILNEQFF

j_gene: TRBJ2-2
d_gene: .
v_gene: TRBV15
CDR3aa: CATALTWGRGDTGELFF

j_gene: TRBJ2-1
d_gene: .
v_gene: TRBV29-1
CDR3aa: CSAPTGQWSSYNEQFF

j_gene: TRBJ2-3
d_gene: .
v_gene: TRBV20-1
CDR3aa: CSARDPLGYRPTDTQYF

j_gene: TRBJ1-5
d_gene: TRBD1
v_gene: TRBV24-1
CDR3aa: CATSDATGGVEPQHF